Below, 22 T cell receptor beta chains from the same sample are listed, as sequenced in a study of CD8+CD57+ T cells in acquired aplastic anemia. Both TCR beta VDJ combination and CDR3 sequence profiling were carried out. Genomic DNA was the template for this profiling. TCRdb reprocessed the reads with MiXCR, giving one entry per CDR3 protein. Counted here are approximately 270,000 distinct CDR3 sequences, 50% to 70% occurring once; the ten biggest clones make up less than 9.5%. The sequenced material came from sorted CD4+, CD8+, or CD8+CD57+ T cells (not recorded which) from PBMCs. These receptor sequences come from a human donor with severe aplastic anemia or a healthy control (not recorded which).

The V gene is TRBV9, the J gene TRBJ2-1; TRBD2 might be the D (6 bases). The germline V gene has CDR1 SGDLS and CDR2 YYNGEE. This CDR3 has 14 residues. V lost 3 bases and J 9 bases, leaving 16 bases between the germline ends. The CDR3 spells CASSGLDYGGEQFF. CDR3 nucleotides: TGTGCCAGCAGCGGATTGGACTATGGAGGTGAGCAGTTCTTC. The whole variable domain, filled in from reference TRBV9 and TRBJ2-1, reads DSGVTQTPKHLITATGQRVTLRCSPRSGDLSVYWYQQSLDQGLQFLIQYYNGEERAKGNILERFSAQQFPDLHSELNLSSLELGDSALYFCASSGLDYGGEQFFGPGTRLTVL.

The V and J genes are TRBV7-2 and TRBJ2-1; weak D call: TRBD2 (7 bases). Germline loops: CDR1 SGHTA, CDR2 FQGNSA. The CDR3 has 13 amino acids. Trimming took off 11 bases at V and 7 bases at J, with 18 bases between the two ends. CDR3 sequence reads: CASEGGGGNEQFF. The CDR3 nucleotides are TGTGCCTCCGAGGGGGGGGGTGGAAATGAGCAGTTCTTC.

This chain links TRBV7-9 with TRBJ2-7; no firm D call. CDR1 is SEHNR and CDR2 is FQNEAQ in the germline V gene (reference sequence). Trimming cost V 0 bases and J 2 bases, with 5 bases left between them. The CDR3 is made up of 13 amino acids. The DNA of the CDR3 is TGTGCCAGCAGCTTAGCGACCCCCTACGAGCAGTACTTC. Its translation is CASSLATPYEQYF.

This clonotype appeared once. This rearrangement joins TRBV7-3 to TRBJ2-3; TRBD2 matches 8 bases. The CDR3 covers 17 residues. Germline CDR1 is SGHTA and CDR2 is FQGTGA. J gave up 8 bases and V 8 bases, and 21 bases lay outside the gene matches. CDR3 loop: CASSRPSTSANPGTQYF. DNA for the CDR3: TGTGCCAGCTCCAGGCCCTCGACTAGCGCCAATCCAGGTACGCAGTATTTT.

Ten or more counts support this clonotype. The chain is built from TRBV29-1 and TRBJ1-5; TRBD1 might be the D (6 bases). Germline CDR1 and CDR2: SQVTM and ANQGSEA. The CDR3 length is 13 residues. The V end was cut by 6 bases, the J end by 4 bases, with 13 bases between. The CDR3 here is CSVEQGWNQPQHF. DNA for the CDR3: TGCAGCGTAGAACAGGGTTGGAATCAGCCCCAGCATTTT.

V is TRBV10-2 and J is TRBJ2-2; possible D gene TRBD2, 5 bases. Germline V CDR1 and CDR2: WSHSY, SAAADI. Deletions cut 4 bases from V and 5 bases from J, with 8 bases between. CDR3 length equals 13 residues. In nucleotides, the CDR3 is TGCGCCAGCAGTGGAACTAGTACCGGGGAGCTGTTTTTT. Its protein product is CASSGTSTGELFF.

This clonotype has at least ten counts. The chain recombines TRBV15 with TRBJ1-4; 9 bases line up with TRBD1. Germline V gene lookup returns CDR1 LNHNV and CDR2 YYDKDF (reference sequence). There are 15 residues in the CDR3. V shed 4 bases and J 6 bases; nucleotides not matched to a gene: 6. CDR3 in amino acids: CATSKGTGSDEKLFF. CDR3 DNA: TGTGCCACCAGCAAGGGGACAGGGAGCGATGAAAAACTGTTTTTT. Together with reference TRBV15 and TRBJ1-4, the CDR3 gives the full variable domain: DAMVIQNPRYQVTQFGKPVTLSCSQTLNHNVMYWYQQKSSQAPKLLFHYYDKDFNNEADTPDNFQSRRPNTSFCFLDIRSPGLGDTAMYLCATSKGTGSDEKLFFGSGTQLSVL.

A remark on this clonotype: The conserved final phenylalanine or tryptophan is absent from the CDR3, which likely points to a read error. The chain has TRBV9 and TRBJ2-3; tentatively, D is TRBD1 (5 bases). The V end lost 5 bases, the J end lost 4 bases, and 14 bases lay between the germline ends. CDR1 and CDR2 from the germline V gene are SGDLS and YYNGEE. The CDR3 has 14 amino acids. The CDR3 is CASSYGRVADTQYS. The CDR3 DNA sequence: TGTGCCAGCAGTTACGGCAGGGTGGCAGATACGCAGTATTCT.

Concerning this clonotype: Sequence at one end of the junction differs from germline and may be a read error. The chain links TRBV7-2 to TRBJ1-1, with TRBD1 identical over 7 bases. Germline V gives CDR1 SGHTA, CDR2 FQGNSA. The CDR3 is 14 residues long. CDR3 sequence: CASSLEGARTEAFF. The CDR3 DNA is TGTGCCAGCAGCTTAGAGGGGGCAAGGACTGAGGCTTTCTTT.

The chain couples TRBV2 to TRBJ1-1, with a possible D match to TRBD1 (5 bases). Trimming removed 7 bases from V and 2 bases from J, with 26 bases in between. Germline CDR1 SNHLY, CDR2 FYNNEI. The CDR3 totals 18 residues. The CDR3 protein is CASTDAGVGEDTNTEAFF. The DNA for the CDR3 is TGTGCCAGCACCGACGCCGGGGTAGGGGAAGACACCAACACTGAAGCTTTCTTT.

The CDR3 nucleotides read TGTGCCAGCAGCTTAGCTATGAACACTGAAGCTTTCTTT. This translates into CASSLAMNTEAFF. The chain employs TRBV7-2 and TRBJ1-1; D uncertain. V lost 0 bases, J lost 0 bases, and 2 bases lay in between. Germline V gene lookup returns CDR1 SGHTA and CDR2 FQGNSA. This CDR3 spans 13 amino acids.

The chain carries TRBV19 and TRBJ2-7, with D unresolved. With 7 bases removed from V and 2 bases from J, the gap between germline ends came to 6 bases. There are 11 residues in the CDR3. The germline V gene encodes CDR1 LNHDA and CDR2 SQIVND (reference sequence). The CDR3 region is CASTDTYEQYF. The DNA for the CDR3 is TGTGCCAGTACCGATACCTACGAGCAGTACTTC.

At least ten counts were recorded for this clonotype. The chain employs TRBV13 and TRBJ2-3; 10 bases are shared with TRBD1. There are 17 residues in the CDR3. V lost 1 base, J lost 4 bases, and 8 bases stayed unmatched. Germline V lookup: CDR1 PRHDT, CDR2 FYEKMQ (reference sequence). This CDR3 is CASSLAPDRGRPDTQYF. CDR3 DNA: TGTGCCAGCAGCTTAGCACCGGACAGGGGGAGGCCAGATACGCAGTATTTT.

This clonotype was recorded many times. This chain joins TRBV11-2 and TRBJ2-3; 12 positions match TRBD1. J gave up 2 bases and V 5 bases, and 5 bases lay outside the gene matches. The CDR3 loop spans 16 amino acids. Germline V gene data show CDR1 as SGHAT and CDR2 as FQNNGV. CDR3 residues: CASSPGQGAFTDTQYF. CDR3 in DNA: TGTGCCAGCAGCCCGGGACAGGGGGCTTTCACAGATACGCAGTATTTT.

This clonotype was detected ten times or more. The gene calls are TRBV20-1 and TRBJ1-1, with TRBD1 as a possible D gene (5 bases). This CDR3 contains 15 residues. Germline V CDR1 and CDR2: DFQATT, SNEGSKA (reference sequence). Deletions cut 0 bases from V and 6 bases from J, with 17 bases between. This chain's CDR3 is CSARDRRGGGSEAFF. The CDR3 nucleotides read TGCAGTGCTAGAGATAGGAGGGGCGGAGGATCTGAAGCTTTCTTT.

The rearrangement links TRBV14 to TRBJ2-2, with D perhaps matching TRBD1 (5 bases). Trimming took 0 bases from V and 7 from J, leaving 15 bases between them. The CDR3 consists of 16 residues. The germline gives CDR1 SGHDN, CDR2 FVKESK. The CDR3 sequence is CASSQDFWPGHGELFF. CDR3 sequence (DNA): TGTGCCAGCAGCCAAGATTTTTGGCCAGGGCACGGGGAGCTGTTTTTT.

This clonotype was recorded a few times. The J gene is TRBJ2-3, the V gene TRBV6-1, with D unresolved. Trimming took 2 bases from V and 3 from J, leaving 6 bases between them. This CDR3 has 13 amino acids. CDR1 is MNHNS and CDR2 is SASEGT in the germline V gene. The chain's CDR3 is CASSEWPTDTQYF. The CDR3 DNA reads TGTGCCAGCAGTGAATGGCCGACAGATACGCAGTATTTT.

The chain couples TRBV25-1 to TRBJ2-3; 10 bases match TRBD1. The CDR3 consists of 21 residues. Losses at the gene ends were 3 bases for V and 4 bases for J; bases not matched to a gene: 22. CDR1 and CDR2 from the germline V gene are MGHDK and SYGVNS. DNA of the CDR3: TGTGCCAGCAGTGATTGGGATTTTTTCGACCCGGGACAGGGGTGGCCAGATACGCAGTATTTT. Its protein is CASSDWDFFDPGQGWPDTQYF.

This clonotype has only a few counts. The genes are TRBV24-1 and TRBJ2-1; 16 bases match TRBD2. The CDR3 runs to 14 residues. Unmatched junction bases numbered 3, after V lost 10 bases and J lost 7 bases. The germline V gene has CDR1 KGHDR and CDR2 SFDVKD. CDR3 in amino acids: CATSGLAGGNEQFF. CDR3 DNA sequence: TGTGCCACTTCGGGACTAGCGGGAGGGAATGAGCAGTTCTTC.

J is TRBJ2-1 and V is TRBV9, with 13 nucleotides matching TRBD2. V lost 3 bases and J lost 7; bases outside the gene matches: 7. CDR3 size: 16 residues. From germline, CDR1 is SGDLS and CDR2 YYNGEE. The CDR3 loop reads CASSAGLAGVGNEQFF. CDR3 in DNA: TGTGCCAGCAGCGCCGGACTAGCGGGAGTGGGGAATGAGCAGTTCTTC.

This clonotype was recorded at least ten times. This chain's CDR3 is CASSRDGQGRDEQFF. The DNA for the CDR3 is TGTGCCAGCAGCCGAGACGGACAGGGGAGGGATGAGCAGTTCTTC. V is TRBV11-2 and J is TRBJ2-1; 9 bases align to TRBD1. The CDR3 loop spans 15 amino acids. V was clipped by 5 bases and J by 8 bases; unmatched bases: 10. CDR1 is SGHAT, CDR2 FQNNGV, per germline.

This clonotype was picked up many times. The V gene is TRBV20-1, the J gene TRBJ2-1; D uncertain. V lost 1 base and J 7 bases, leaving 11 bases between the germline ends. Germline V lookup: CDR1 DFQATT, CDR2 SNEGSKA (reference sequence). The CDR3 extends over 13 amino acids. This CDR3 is CSARGRKRNEQFF. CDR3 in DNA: TGCAGTGCTAGAGGCCGGAAGAGGAATGAGCAGTTCTTC.